The 21 T cell receptor beta chains presented below share a single source sample, sequenced in a study of blood T cell repertoires in COVID-19. Assay: immunoSEQ multiplex PCR; the TCRdb copy retains only in-frame clones and omits some. The repertoire consists of tens of thousands of clones, with 80% to 95% occurring once and the leading ten covering around 13%. What was sequenced was peripheral blood. The receptors were gathered from a human donor with active COVID-19. The donor label of this sample is uncertain.

DNA for the CDR3: TGTGCCAGCAGTTACAGGACTAGCGGGAGGACGCCGGAGACCCAGTACTTC. Protein product: CASSYRTSGRTPETQYF. V and J are TRBV6-2 or TRBV6-3 and TRBJ2-5; TRBD2 agrees at 14 bases. CDR3 length: 17 amino acids. The germline V gene encodes CDR1 MNHEY and CDR2 SVGEGT. V gave up 2 bases and J gave up 5 bases; unmatched junction bases: 7.

This sequence joins TRBV5-4 and TRBJ2-7, with D possibly being TRBD1 (6 bases). Germline V gene lookup returns CDR1 SGHNT and CDR2 YYREEE (reference sequence). There are 14 residues in the CDR3. The V end was cut by 4 bases, the J end by 2 bases, with 13 bases between. CDR3 coding DNA: TGTGCCAGCAGCCTAGACAGGCCGACCTACGAGCAGTACTTC. Encoded protein: CASSLDRPTYEQYF.

The V gene is TRBV30, the J gene TRBJ2-3; D uncertain. This CDR3 has 12 residues. V lost 0 bases and J 4 bases, leaving 5 bases between the germline ends. Germline V gene sequence: CDR1 GTSNPN, CDR2 SVGIG (reference sequence). The CDR3 nucleotides read TGTGCCTGGAGTGTACAAGCAGATACGCAGTATTTT. The encoded protein is CAWSVQADTQYF. Based on the CDR3 plus reference TRBV30 and TRBJ2-3, the full variable domain is SQTIHQWPATLVQPVGSPLSLECTVEGTSNPNLYWYRQAAGRGLQLLFYSVGIGQISSEVPQNLSASRPQDRQFILSSKKLLLSDSGFYLCAWSVQADTQYFGPGTRLTVL.

The rearrangement uses TRBV18 and TRBJ2-7; 10 nucleotides align to TRBD2. This CDR3 spans 16 amino acids. With 1 base clipped from V and 5 bases from J, the junction kept 8 bases outside the gene matches. Germline V gene sequence: CDR1 KGHSH, CDR2 LQKENI. CDR3 protein: CASSPRSSGRGNEQYF. In nucleotides, the CDR3 is TGTGCCAGCTCACCACGATCTAGCGGGAGAGGGAACGAGCAGTACTTC.

The chain recombines TRBV6-5 with TRBJ1-5; tentative D call: TRBD1 (6 bases). This CDR3 is 14 amino acids long. V lost 6 bases to trimming and J lost 1 base, with 10 bases between them. Germline CDR1 reads MNHEY; CDR2 reads SVGAGI. Here the CDR3 reads CASRDRVSNQPQHF. The CDR3 DNA reads TGTGCCAGCAGGGACAGAGTAAGCAATCAGCCCCAGCATTTT.

The chain uses TRBV5-8 and TRBJ1-4; maybe TRBD1 (6 bases). V was cut by 0 bases and J by 2 bases, with 11 bases left in between. The CDR3 contains 16 residues. Looked up from germline, CDR1 is SGHTS and CDR2 is YDEGEE. CDR3 in amino acids: CASSLALDSTNEKLFF. The CDR3 coding sequence is TGTGCCAGCAGCTTGGCCCTGGACAGCACTAATGAAAAACTGTTTTTT.

This clone was counted between two and nine times. This chain uses TRBV4-1 with TRBJ1-5, with 7 positions matching TRBD1. Unmatched junction bases numbered 10, after V lost 5 bases and J lost 3 bases. The CDR3 runs 16 residues. From germline, CDR1 is MGHRA and CDR2 YSYEKL. CDR3 loop: CASSGDRVLLNQPQHF. The CDR3 DNA reads as TGCGCCAGCAGCGGCGACAGGGTACTACTCAATCAGCCCCAGCATTTT.

This chain connects TRBV18 to TRBJ2-1, with TRBD1 matching over 8 bases. Trimming at V came to 3 bases and at J to 10 bases, leaving 5 bases not matched to a gene. Germline CDR1 is KGHSH and CDR2 is LQKENI. CDR3 length: 13 amino acids. The CDR3 DNA reads as TGTGCCAGCTCACCGCAGGACAGGGACGAGCAGTTCTTC. The encoded protein is CASSPQDRDEQFF.

This clone was recorded only once. This chain joins TRBV15 and TRBJ1-2; D might be TRBD1 (6 bases). Trimming removed 0 bases from V and 7 bases from J, with 12 bases in between. CDR1 is LNHNV and CDR2 is YYDKDF in the germline V gene (reference sequence). The CDR3 spans 14 residues. The CDR3 loop is CATSRDRGYGGYTF. DNA for the CDR3: TGTGCCACCAGCAGAGACAGGGGCTACGGTGGCTACACCTTC.

The chain couples TRBV4-3 to TRBJ1-2; no reliable D call. Germline values: CDR1 LGHNA, CDR2 YSLEER. The V gene lost 0 bases and the J gene lost 4 bases, with 9 bases spanning the gap. This CDR3 is built from 14 residues. CDR3 amino acids: CASSQDTAGYGYTF. Here the CDR3 DNA reads TGCGCCAGCAGCCAAGATACAGCAGGCTATGGCTACACCTTC.

This chain connects TRBV11-2 to TRBJ1-4; TRBD1 is a possible D gene (5 bases). Germline CDR1 and CDR2: SGHAT and FQNNGV. V was cut by 4 bases and J by 10 bases, with 16 bases left in between. This CDR3 comprises 14 residues. The CDR3 protein is CASSYLGGQGKLFF. DNA of the CDR3: TGTGCCAGCAGCTACCTGGGAGGGCAGGGAAAACTGTTTTTT.

V is TRBV10-1 and J is TRBJ2-7; TRBD2 aligns across 9 bases. The germline V gene has CDR1 WNHNN and CDR2 SYGVQD (reference sequence). After removal of 9 bases from V and 4 bases from J, the junction contained 19 bases not matched to a gene. The CDR3 has 17 residues. DNA of the CDR3: TGCGCCAGGACCCCCCGAGAGCGGGAGGCGGTTCGTTACGAGCAGTACTTC. The encoded protein is CARTPREREAVRYEQYF.

The chain couples TRBV28 to TRBJ1-6; maybe TRBD1 (5 bases). V was shortened by 2 bases and J by 10 bases, with 12 bases between the two germline ends. The CDR3 covers 14 residues. The germline V gene has CDR1 MDHEN and CDR2 SYDVKM. CDR3 sequence: CASSLSQGGSPLHF. In DNA form, the CDR3 reads TGTGCCAGCAGTTTAAGCCAGGGAGGCTCACCCCTCCACTTT. Using reference TRBV28 and TRBJ1-6 for the parts outside the CDR3, the full variable domain is DVKVTQSSRYLVKRTGEKVFLECVQDMDHENMFWYRQDPGLGLRLIYFSYDVKMKEKGDIPEGYSVSREKKERFSLILESASTNQTSMYLCASSLSQGGSPLHFGNGTRLTVT.

V gene TRBV4-1 combines with J gene TRBJ1-1; a weak D match, TRBD1 (6 bases). The CDR3 contains 16 residues. Germline CDR1 MGHRA, CDR2 YSYEKL. The germline V and J ends were trimmed by 1 base and 1 base, with 13 bases remaining between them. In DNA form, the CDR3 reads TGCGCCAGCAGCCAAGGATGGCAGGGGTCGAACACTGAAGCTTTCTTT. Translated, it gives CASSQGWQGSNTEAFF.

The rearrangement uses TRBV6-6 and TRBJ2-1; 7 bases are a match to TRBD2. CDR3 size: 14 residues. J was trimmed by 8 bases and V by 7 bases; bases with no gene match: 11. Germline CDR1 and CDR2: MNHNY and SVGAGI (reference sequence). CDR3 bases: TGTGCCAGCACTACGGGAGGCCCACCCCATGAGCAGTTCTTC. Residues: CASTTGGPPHEQFF.

This chain joins TRBV27 and TRBJ1-1; TRBD1 is a possible D gene (6 bases). Trimming stripped 6 bases from V and 5 bases from J, with 22 bases between. This CDR3 is 16 amino acids long. Looked up from germline, CDR1 is MNHEY and CDR2 is SMNVEV (reference sequence). In DNA form, the CDR3 reads TGTGCCAGCAGACCACCGGGCCGGGACACGGAGACTGAAGCTTTCTTT. Translating gives CASRPPGRDTETEAFF.

The chain links TRBV19 to TRBJ2-7; D ambiguous. The germline gives CDR1 LNHDA, CDR2 SQIVND (reference sequence). CDR3 length equals 12 residues. V lost 3 bases and J lost 6, with 9 bases in between. This CDR3 reads CASSMVPGEQYF. DNA of the CDR3: TGTGCCAGTAGTATGGTACCCGGCGAGCAGTACTTC.

The chain combines TRBV9 with TRBJ1-2; D is unresolved. With 1 base removed from V and 2 bases from J, the gap between germline ends came to 12 bases. CDR1 and CDR2 (germline): SGDLS, YYNGEE. The CDR3 covers 15 residues. Written as DNA, the CDR3 is TGTGCCAGCAGCGTAAGATCGTCAGGCAACTATGGCTACACCTTC. This codes for CASSVRSSGNYGYTF. Together with reference TRBV9 and TRBJ1-2, the CDR3 gives the full variable domain: DSGVTQTPKHLITATGQRVTLRCSPRSGDLSVYWYQQSLDQGLQFLIQYYNGEERAKGNILERFSAQQFPDLHSELNLSSLELGDSALYFCASSVRSSGNYGYTFGSGTRLTVV.

V usage is TRBV3-1 (or the pseudogene TRBV3-2) and J usage is TRBJ1-6, with TRBD1 matching over 9 bases. The junction had 10 bases not matched to a gene; V was cut back by 6 bases and J by 7 bases. This CDR3 contains 16 residues. Germline CDR1 LGHDT, CDR2 YNNKEL (reference sequence). CDR3 DNA sequence: TGTGCCAGCAGGCCCGGCACCGGGACAGGGAATTCACCCCTCCACTTT. Its translation: CASRPGTGTGNSPLHF.

V and J are TRBV27 and TRBJ1-6; D might be TRBD1 (5 bases). CDR3 length: 12 residues. Germline CDR1 MNHEY, CDR2 SMNVEV (reference sequence). Trimming removed 6 bases at V and 12 bases at J, with 12 bases between. The CDR3 region is CASRRDLLPLHF. In DNA, the CDR3 is TGTGCCAGCAGGCGGGACCTCTTACCCCTCCACTTT.

This clone came up many times. V usage is TRBV6-2 or TRBV6-3 and J usage is TRBJ2-7; maybe TRBD1 (6 bases). The CDR3 has 14 residues. Between the trimmed V and J ends, which lost 4 bases and 5 bases, there was a span of 15 bases. Germline V gene lookup returns CDR1 MNHEY and CDR2 SVGEGT. CDR3 in amino acids: CASSLSRGSHEQYF. The CDR3 nucleotides read TGTGCCAGCAGTTTGTCCAGGGGATCGCACGAGCAGTACTTC.